Listed below are T cell receptor beta chains from one sample, sequenced in a study of CD8 T cells in Susac syndrome. TCRdb reanalysed the immunoSEQ multiplex PCR reads using MiXCR and keeps one entry per CDR3 protein. The sample consists of 69,000 or so distinct CDR3 sequences, about 94% of them appearing once. The sequencing input was CD8+ T cells from PBMCs. These receptors came from a human donor with multiple sclerosis. CDR3s include the opening cysteine and the closing phenylalanine or tryptophan. Each record gives: clone size, D gene, CDR3 length, V gene, J gene, CDR3 protein, CDR3 DNA. The D gene is left open where the match is weak. Clone size, where shown, is once, few, many, or a class for clones that have expanded.

size: NA
D: TRBD2
length: 17
V: TRBV9
J: TRBJ2-3
CDR3: CASSVPSGSSSTDTQYF
DNA: TGTGCCAGCAGCGTACCTAGCGGGAGCTCCAGCACAGATACGCAGTATTTT

size: NA
D: TRBD2
length: 15
V: TRBV4-1
J: TRBJ2-7
CDR3: CASSPATSGNYEQYF
DNA: TGCGCCAGCAGCCCGGCGACTAGCGGGAACTACGAGCAGTACTTC

size: NA
D: TRBD2
length: 14
V: TRBV11-2
J: TRBJ2-7
CDR3: CASSLAAGAYEQYF
DNA: TGTGCCAGCAGCTTAGCAGCGGGAGCCTACGAGCAGTACTTC

size: NA
D: TRBD2
length: 17
V: TRBV9
J: TRBJ2-7
CDR3: CASSERGFSGREDEQYF
DNA: TGTGCCAGCAGCGAGAGAGGGTTCAGCGGGAGGGAGGACGAGCAGTACTTC

size: NA
D: NA
length: 10
V: TRBV2
J: TRBJ2-7
CDR3: CASRAYEQYF
DNA: TGTGCCAGCAGGGCCTACGAGCAGTACTTC

size: NA
D: NA
length: 14
V: TRBV19
J: TRBJ2-6
CDR3: CASTSLMEANVLTF
DNA: TGTGCCAGTACTAGCCTAATGGAGGCCAACGTCCTGACTTTC

size: NA
D: NA
length: 13
V: TRBV12-3/TRBV12-4
J: TRBJ1-2
CDR3: CASSLQGGYGYTF
DNA: TGTGCCAGCAGTTTACAGGGAGGGTATGGCTACACCTTC

size: NA
D: TRBD2
length: 19
V: TRBV9
J: TRBJ2-1
CDR3: CASSVATMGTSGAFNEQFF
DNA: TGTGCCAGCAGCGTAGCTACGATGGGGACTAGCGGGGCCTTCAATGAGCAGTTCTTC

size: NA
D: NA
length: 15
V: TRBV2
J: TRBJ2-3
CDR3: CASSEEQGGPNTQYF
DNA: TGTGCCAGCAGTGAAGAACAGGGAGGGCCAAATACGCAGTATTTT

size: NA
D: NA
length: 14
V: TRBV20-1
J: TRBJ2-7
CDR3: CSAPSFGGAYEQYF
DNA: TGCAGTGCACCTTCGTTTGGAGGGGCCTACGAGCAGTACTTC

size: NA
D: TRBD1
length: 15
V: TRBV3-1
J: TRBJ2-5
CDR3: CASSLDRPAGETQYF
DNA: TGTGCCAGCAGCCTGGACAGGCCCGCTGGGGAGACCCAGTACTTC

size: NA
D: NA
length: 15
V: TRBV7-6
J: TRBJ2-5
CDR3: CASSRPVIGEETQYF
DNA: TGTGCCAGCAGCCGCCCCGTAATTGGGGAAGAGACCCAGTACTTC

size: NA
D: NA
length: 19
V: TRBV7-3
J: TRBJ2-6
CDR3: CASSPEMGGLHSGANVLTF
DNA: TGTGCCAGCAGCCCTGAGATGGGGGGGCTCCACTCTGGGGCCAACGTCCTGACTTTC

size: NA
D: NA
length: 12
V: TRBV5-1
J: TRBJ2-1
CDR3: CASRTTRNEQFF
DNA: TGCGCCAGCCGAACGACTCGCAATGAGCAGTTCTTC

size: NA
D: NA
length: 14
V: TRBV20-1
J: TRBJ1-1
CDR3: CSARDGIVKGLAFF
DNA: TGCAGTGCTAGAGATGGCATTGTTAAAGGTTTGGCTTTCTTT

size: NA
D: NA
length: 12
V: TRBV29-1
J: TRBJ2-1
CDR3: CSVDPGAHEQFF
DNA: TGCAGCGTTGACCCGGGGGCGCATGAGCAGTTCTTC

size: NA
D: TRBD2
length: 19
V: TRBV5-4
J: TRBJ2-1
CDR3: CASSLGWSSGGGSWDEQFF
DNA: TGTGCCAGCAGCTTGGGATGGTCTAGCGGGGGGGGCAGTTGGGATGAGCAGTTCTTC

size: NA
D: NA
length: 14
V: TRBV9
J: TRBJ2-7
CDR3: CASSTSTFPYEQYF
DNA: TGTGCCAGCAGCACATCGACATTCCCCTACGAGCAGTACTTC

size: once
D: NA
length: 16
V: TRBV6-6
J: TRBJ2-7
CDR3: CASRETQGGGVYEQYF
DNA: TGTGCCAGCAGAGAAACTCAGGGAGGGGGCGTTTACGAGCAGTACTTC

size: once
D: NA
length: 14
V: TRBV5-6
J: TRBJ2-5
CDR3: CASSVATGRETQYF
DNA: TGTGCCAGCAGCGTAGCGACAGGGAGGGAGACCCAGTACTTC

size: NA
D: NA
length: 13
V: TRBV2
J: TRBJ2-3
CDR3: CAGEPLTANTQYF
DNA: TGTGCCGGCGAGCCCTTGACAGCAAATACGCAGTATTTT

size: NA
D: TRBD2
length: 15
V: TRBV27
J: TRBJ2-3
CDR3: CASWRGRAGTDTQYF
DNA: TGTGCCAGCTGGCGGGGGAGGGCCGGCACAGATACGCAGTATTTT

size: few
D: NA
length: 11
V: TRBV28
J: TRBJ2-2
CDR3: CASSLVGELFF
DNA: TGTGCCAGCAGTTTGGTCGGGGAGCTGTTTTTT

size: NA
D: NA
length: 12
V: TRBV7-9
J: TRBJ2-7
CDR3: CASSWTENEQYF
DNA: TGTGCCAGCAGCTGGACTGAGAACGAGCAGTACTTC

size: NA
D: NA
length: 13
V: TRBV7-9
J: TRBJ2-1
CDR3: CASSLEPGNEQFF
DNA: TGTGCCAGCAGCTTAGAACCCGGGAATGAGCAGTTCTTC

size: NA
D: TRBD1
length: 15
V: TRBV7-9
J: TRBJ2-2
CDR3: CASSFGQGISGELFF
DNA: TGTGCCAGCAGCTTTGGACAGGGGATTTCCGGGGAGCTGTTTTTT

size: NA
D: TRBD2
length: 13
V: TRBV12-3/TRBV12-4
J: TRBJ2-1
CDR3: CASSLGTRRKQFF
DNA: TGTGCCAGCAGTTTGGGGACTAGGAGGAAGCAGTTCTTC

size: NA
D: NA
length: 13
V: TRBV29-1
J: TRBJ2-7
CDR3: CSVEVGQPYEQYF
DNA: TGCAGCGTTGAAGTCGGACAGCCCTACGAGCAGTACTTC

size: NA
D: TRBD1
length: 15
V: TRBV5-6
J: TRBJ2-5
CDR3: CASSSDRTDVWAQYF
DNA: TGTGCCAGCAGCTCGGACAGGACGGACGTTTGGGCCCAGTACTTC

size: once
D: TRBD1
length: 15
V: TRBV27
J: TRBJ1-5
CDR3: CASSAVTGVVQPQHF
DNA: TGTGCCAGCAGTGCCGTGACAGGGGTAGTTCAGCCCCAGCATTTT

size: once
D: TRBD1
length: 12
V: TRBV7-9
J: TRBJ2-7
CDR3: CASRNRGSEQYF
DNA: TGTGCCAGCAGAAACAGGGGCTCCGAGCAGTACTTC

size: NA
D: TRBD1
length: 14
V: TRBV20-1
J: TRBJ1-2
CDR3: CSATFWDRGGGYTF
DNA: TGCAGTGCTACCTTCTGGGACAGGGGCGGTGGCTACACCTTC

size: NA
D: TRBD2
length: 15
V: TRBV27
J: TRBJ2-7
CDR3: CASRGLAGGPHEQYF
DNA: TGTGCCAGCAGGGGACTAGCGGGAGGGCCCCACGAGCAGTACTTC

size: NA
D: NA
length: 14
V: TRBV28
J: TRBJ2-2
CDR3: CASSFNSNTGELFF
DNA: TGTGCCAGCAGTTTTAACAGCAACACCGGGGAGCTGTTTTTT

size: NA
D: TRBD1
length: 13
V: TRBV5-1
J: TRBJ2-7
CDR3: CASSHGQGDEQYF
DNA: TGCGCCAGCAGCCATGGACAGGGAGACGAGCAGTACTTC